This paragraph reports one T cell receptor (beta chain). Antigen specificity is unknown. Antigen-specific CD4+ T cells were expanded with viral peptide pools in the ViraFEST assay before sequencing. It was after roughly ten days of culture that CD4+ T cells were isolated. Sometime from March through December 2020, the person acquired a SARS-CoV-2 infection that PCR confirmed. Participants were given two doses of BNT162b2 or mRNA-1273 vaccine. The data derive from a study of vaccination effects on CD4 cells after COVID-19. The V gene end was trimmed by 6 bases and the J gene end by 6 bases; junction bases not matched to a gene: 4. The length of the CDR3 is 13 residues. The repertoire was sequenced with immunoSEQ multiplex PCR; TCRdb's copy has only in-frame clones and lacks some. The sample lists 15,000 to 20,000 clones, 74% occurring once.

The receptor comes from a human donor who had a prior SARS-CoV-2 infection. The sequenced sample was CD4+ T cells from PBMCs cultured with SARS-CoV-2 spike peptides, obtained after COVID-19 vaccination. The chain combines TRBV12-3 or TRBV12-4 with TRBJ1-2; 10 bases fit TRBD1. CDR3 DNA: TGTGCCAGCAGAAGGGACAGGGGTAATGGCTACACCTTC. It codes for CASRRDRGNGYTF.